These 22 T cell receptor beta chains originate from one sample sequenced in a study of vaccination effects on CD4 cells after COVID-19. No antigen has been assigned to these receptors. ViraFEST assay sequencing came after antigen-specific CD4+ T cells were expanded with viral peptide pools. Culture lasted roughly 9 days before CD4+ T cell isolation. Vaccination of participants consisted of two doses of either the BNT162b2 or mRNA-1273 vaccine. Assay used: immunoSEQ multiplex PCR; TCRdb lists only in-frame clones, some missing. The sample shows tens of thousands of clones, approximately 60% of them seen only once. Sequenced material: CD4+ T cells from PBMCs cultured with SARS-CoV-2 spike peptides, taken after COVID-19 vaccination. The receptors were sampled from a human donor who received a COVID-19 vaccine.

By sample share, this clone is medium-sized (0.01 to 0.1%). The chain is built from TRBV5-1 and TRBJ2-1; maybe TRBD1 (6 bases). The germline gives CDR1 SGHRS, CDR2 YFSETQ. There are 15 residues in the CDR3. Trimming pared 1 base from V and 2 bases from J, leaving 10 bases between. The CDR3 reads CASSLTGSPYNEQFF. The CDR3 DNA follows: TGCGCCAGCAGCTTGACAGGGAGTCCCTACAATGAGCAGTTCTTC.

The chain couples TRBV20-1 to TRBJ2-7; D gene unclear. The CDR3 length is 11 residues. Germline loops: CDR1 DFQATT, CDR2 SNEGSKA (reference sequence). V lost 2 bases and J 9 bases, leaving 11 bases between the germline ends. This chain's CDR3 is CSARRSVGQYF. The CDR3, as DNA: TGCAGTGCTAGAAGGTCCGTGGGGCAGTACTTC.

This clone was observed once. J is TRBJ2-7 and V is TRBV5-1, with D possibly TRBD1 on 5 matching bases. Germline V lookup: CDR1 SGHRS, CDR2 YFSETQ. The CDR3 has 14 amino acids. V was pared by 0 bases and J by 7 bases, with 14 bases between. This CDR3 is CASSLEGARREQYF. CDR3 sequence (DNA): TGCGCCAGCAGCTTGGAAGGGGCCAGACGGGAGCAGTACTTC.

The chain couples TRBV7-2 to TRBJ2-3, with D uncertain. The CDR3 length is 14 residues. Germline CDR1 and CDR2: SGHTA and FQGNSA. Deletions cut 5 bases from V and 3 bases from J, with 12 bases between. This CDR3 is CASSPDPVTDTQYF. The CDR3 region has the DNA TGTGCCAGCAGCCCGGACCCAGTTACAGATACGCAGTATTTT.

The chain carries TRBV7-2 and TRBJ2-5, with D tentatively TRBD2 (6 bases). CDR3 size: 13 residues. The germline CDR1 and CDR2 sequences are SGHTA and FQGNSA. V lost 5 bases and J lost 4, with 11 bases in between. CDR3 loop: CASSQTSLETQYF. The CDR3 DNA reads TGTGCCAGCAGCCAGACTAGTCTAGAGACCCAGTACTTC.

The chain recombines TRBV5-1 with TRBJ2-5; 8 bases align to TRBD1. The germline gives CDR1 SGHRS, CDR2 YFSETQ. The CDR3 extends over 14 amino acids. The ends lost 4 bases at V and 6 bases at J; junction bases unmatched: 8. In DNA form, the CDR3 reads TGCGCCAGCAGCGAAGGACAGGGCTCACAGACCCAGTACTTC. It translates to CASSEGQGSQTQYF.

The chain joins TRBV12-3 or TRBV12-4 to TRBJ1-4; D not certain. V shed 1 base and J shed 8 bases, with 5 bases lying between them. This CDR3 comprises 12 residues. The CDR3 bases are TGTGCCAGCAGTTTAGTGGGCGAAAAACTGTTTTTT. Encoded protein: CASSLVGEKLFF.

This clone was recorded only once. The rearrangement uses TRBV5-6 and TRBJ2-1; D might be TRBD1 (6 bases). V dropped 5 bases and J dropped 6 bases, with 21 bases sitting between them. This CDR3 is built from 16 residues. Germline lookup yields CDR1 SGHDT and CDR2 YYEEEE. As DNA, the CDR3 is TGTGCCAGCAGTTCTCTAACTACAGGGTTTGGCAATGAGCAGTTCTTC. This translates into CASSSLTTGFGNEQFF.

The rearrangement uses TRBV6-5 and TRBJ2-2, with D uncertain. The length of the CDR3 is 15 residues. CDR1 and CDR2 from the germline V gene are MNHEY and SVGAGI. The V gene lost 2 bases and the J gene lost 9 bases, with 16 bases spanning the gap. CDR3 DNA sequence: TGTGCCAGCAGTTACGACATCCGTCCCTACCGGGAGCTGTTTTTT. This gives the protein CASSYDIRPYRELFF.

The rearrangement links TRBV5-1 to TRBJ1-3, with D uncertain. V was cut by 0 bases and J by 1 base, with 11 bases left in between. Per the germline V gene, CDR1 is SGHRS and CDR2 is YFSETQ. The CDR3 totals 16 residues. CDR3 residues: CASSLELLRSGNTIYF. In nucleotides, the CDR3 is TGCGCCAGCAGCTTGGAACTCCTACGGTCTGGAAACACCATATATTTT.

The rearrangement joins TRBV6-2 or TRBV6-3 to TRBJ1-5; TRBD1 aligns across 7 bases. This CDR3 comprises 14 residues. V gave up 5 bases and J gave up 2 bases; unmatched junction bases: 3. CDR1 and CDR2 (germline): MNHEY, SVGEGT. The CDR3 loop reads CASSRGTGNQPQHF. The CDR3 coding sequence is TGTGCCAGCAGTAGAGGGACAGGCAATCAGCCCCAGCATTTT.

J is TRBJ1-6 and V is TRBV5-1, with D maybe TRBD1 (6 bases). Trimming stripped 5 bases from V and 0 bases from J, with 12 bases between. Looked up from germline, CDR1 is SGHRS and CDR2 is YFSETQ. This CDR3 region has 16 residues. CDR3 region: CASRPGQSSYNSPLHF. The DNA of the CDR3 is TGCGCCAGCAGGCCAGGACAGAGCTCCTATAATTCACCCCTCCACTTT.

The rearrangement uses TRBV10-3 and TRBJ2-5; no reliable D call. Germline V lookup: CDR1 ENHRY, CDR2 SYGVKD. This CDR3 region has 12 residues. Trimming cost V 2 bases and J 5 bases, with 6 bases left between them. The CDR3 DNA follows: TGTGCCATCAGTGAGAACTCGGAGACCCAGTACTTC. The encoded protein is CAISENSETQYF.

The CDR3 here is CASSQAPFGANSYEQYF. The CDR3 DNA sequence: TGTGCCAGCAGCCAAGCCCCTTTCGGGGCCAACTCCTACGAGCAGTACTTC. The rearrangement uses TRBV4-2 and TRBJ2-7; D tentatively reads TRBD1 or TRBD2 (5 bases each). Between the trimmed V and J ends, which lost 1 base and 0 bases, there was a span of 16 bases. This CDR3 is 17 amino acids long. In germline, CDR1 is LGHNA, CDR2 YNFKEQ.

CDR3 region: CASSDTGGGGQPQHF. CDR3 DNA: TGTGCCAGCAGCGACACAGGGGGCGGGGGTCAGCCCCAGCATTTT. V and J are TRBV5-5 and TRBJ1-5; 9 bases line up with TRBD1. Per the germline V gene, CDR1 is SGHKS and CDR2 is YYEKEE (reference sequence). With 4 bases clipped from V and 6 bases from J, the junction kept 8 bases outside the gene matches. The CDR3 spans 15 residues.

This chain joins TRBV19 and TRBJ1-2, with D possibly matching TRBD1 (6 bases). Germline CDR1 reads LNHDA; CDR2 reads SQIVND (reference sequence). CDR3 size: 12 residues. Trimming removed 4 bases from V and 7 bases from J, with 10 bases in between. The CDR3 region has the DNA TGTGCCAGTAGTAACGCAGGGGTTGGCTACACCTTC. This translates into CASSNAGVGYTF.

The count of this clone is one. V usage is TRBV9 and J usage is TRBJ1-3, with a possible D match to TRBD1 (5 bases). The CDR3 is made up of 15 amino acids. Germline V gene lookup returns CDR1 SGDLS and CDR2 YYNGEE. V was pared by 0 bases and J by 1 base, with 8 bases between. CDR3 in amino acids: CASSVGTLSGNTIYF. CDR3 bases: TGTGCCAGCAGCGTAGGGACACTTTCTGGAAACACCATATATTTT. The full variable domain, rest sourced from reference TRBV9 and TRBJ1-3, is DSGVTQTPKHLITATGQRVTLRCSPRSGDLSVYWYQQSLDQGLQFLIQYYNGEERAKGNILERFSAQQFPDLHSELNLSSLELGDSALYFCASSVGTLSGNTIYFGEGSWLTVV.

The rearrangement links TRBV5-1 to TRBJ2-7; 8 bases agree with TRBD1. The junction had 4 bases not matched to a gene; V was cut back by 4 bases and J by 1 base. CDR1 and CDR2 (germline): SGHRS, YFSETQ. The CDR3 consists of 14 residues. The CDR3 region is CASSRGQGSYEQYF. Here the CDR3 DNA reads TGCGCCAGCAGCCGAGGACAGGGATCCTACGAGCAGTACTTC.

The chain combines TRBV14 with TRBJ2-5, with a tentative D call TRBD2 (5 bases). CDR1 and CDR2 (germline): SGHDN, FVKESK. CDR3 length equals 14 residues. Trimming shortened V by 4 bases and J by 7 bases, and 16 bases separated the two germline ends. Here the CDR3 reads CASSPYRASWTQYF. The CDR3, as DNA: TGTGCCAGCAGCCCCTATAGGGCTAGCTGGACCCAGTACTTC.

This clone was counted only a few times. The chain joins TRBV3-1 (or the pseudogene TRBV3-2) to TRBJ1-1; the D is unclear. V was shortened by 1 base and J by 0 bases, with 3 bases between the two germline ends. Germline CDR1 and CDR2: LGHDT and YNNKEL (reference sequence). The CDR3 is 13 residues long. The CDR3: CASSQGLNTEAFF. The CDR3, as DNA: TGTGCCAGCAGCCAAGGCCTGAACACTGAAGCTTTCTTT.

This chain connects TRBV7-8 to TRBJ2-3; D possibly corresponds to TRBD2 (6 bases). The CDR3 sequence is 16 residues long. Germline loops: CDR1 SGHVS, CDR2 FQNEAQ. Trimming pared 5 bases from V and 4 bases from J, leaving 19 bases between. The CDR3 nucleotides read TGTGCCAGCAGCCCCAGACTAGTCGGAGGTGCAGATACGCAGTATTTT. Translation: CASSPRLVGGADTQYF.

As DNA, the CDR3 is TGCGCCAGCAGCTTGCTTGATGGCGGGGGGGGAACAGATACGCAGTATTTT. The encoded protein is CASSLLDGGGGTDTQYF. The gene calls are TRBV5-1 and TRBJ2-3; 9 bases match TRBD2. The CDR3 totals 17 residues. Per germline, CDR1 SGHRS and CDR2 YFSETQ. Trimming took 1 base from V and 3 from J; bases not matched to a gene: 9.